This T cell receptor (beta chain) was observed in a study of long-term antiretroviral therapy in people with HIV. Assay version v3.0 of immunoSEQ was used, and it was run at survey level. Profiled with immunoSEQ multiplex PCR; TCRdb holds only in-frame clones, not every one. The data show 30,000 to 40,000 clones, with around 75% seen just once and about 3% held by the top ten. V was pared by 2 bases and J by 7 bases, with 14 bases between. The germline V gene encodes CDR1 MGHRA and CDR2 YSYEKL. CDR3 length: 14 amino acids. The material sequenced was unsorted PBMCs, taken 1.9 years after starting antiretroviral therapy. This sequence was found in a man aged 18-30 years with HIV. V and J are TRBV4-1 and TRBJ1-1; D is perhaps TRBD1 (6 bases). The CDR3 DNA follows: TGCGCCAGCAGCCAATATGGGGGGCATGATGAAGCTTTCTTT. It is translated as CASSQYGGHDEAFF.